This T cell receptor beta chain was captured by sequencing in a study of PD-1 blockade in classical Hodgkin lymphoma. Notes on the study in general: Compared with baseline, CD4+ but not CD8+ TCR diversity had risen significantly by C4D1.

Sequencing was performed with immunoSEQ multiplex PCR; in TCRdb, only in-frame clones are kept and a portion is missing. The data contain under 95,000 clones, roughly 91% of them singletons. As for this clone: Its target is unknown.

Every patient was affected by relapse after autologous stem cell transplantation, while exposure to brentuximab vedotin was not uniform. Trimming shortened V by 4 bases and J by 2 bases, and 11 bases separated the two germline ends. CDR1 GTSNPN and CDR2 SVGIG come from the germline V gene (reference sequence). This CDR3 comprises 13 residues. This rearrangement joins TRBV30 to TRBJ1-1; possibly TRBD1 for D (5 bases). Here the sequenced sample was peripheral blood mononuclear cells (PBMCs), taken before the second cycle of nivolumab. The clonotype comes from a human donor with classical Hodgkin lymphoma. The CDR3: CAWTVGGNTEAFF. Here the CDR3 DNA reads TGTGCCTGGACCGTGGGGGGAAACACTGAAGCTTTCTTT.